The rows below give T cell receptor beta chains drawn from one sample of a study of T-cell reconstitution after alpha-beta-depleted transplantation in children. MiXCR was run by TCRdb on the PCR reads, yielding one entry per CDR3 protein. The repertoire has around 700,000 distinct CDR3 sequences, around 14% of them found once; the top ten carry roughly 0.77%. The sample in question was PBMCs, obtained before TCRalphabeta/CD19-depleted stem cell transplant. Source of these receptors: a girl aged 2 to 9 with congenital amegakaryocytic thrombocytopenia, due to receive a stem cell transplant. CDR3s include the opening cysteine and the closing phenylalanine or tryptophan. The D gene is left open where the match is weak. Expanded clones get a size class; other rows say once, few or many, or leave the size out.

CDR3 protein | CDR3 DNA | J gene | V gene | clone size | D gene
CASICEQLTGWAFF | TGTGCCAGCATCTGTGAGCAACTTACGGGGTGGGCTTTCTTT | TRBJ1-1 | TRBV3-1 | many | NA
CSARGDYEQYF | TGCAGTGCTAGAGGGGACTACGAGCAGTACTTC | TRBJ2-7 | TRBV20-1 | many | NA
CASSLALGDYGYTF | TGCGCCAGCAGCTTGGCCTTGGGGGACTATGGCTACACCTTC | TRBJ1-2 | TRBV5-1 | many | NA
CASRIRGEEQYF | TGTGCCAGCAGGATTCGGGGTGAAGAGCAGTACTTC | TRBJ2-7 | TRBV12-3/TRBV12-4 | NA | NA
CASSQWEGTDTQYF | TGCGCCAGCAGTCAATGGGAGGGAACAGATACGCAGTATTTT | TRBJ2-3 | TRBV23-1 | NA | TRBD2
CASSSIAGGSPYEQYF | TGCGCCAGCAGCTCTATAGCGGGAGGGAGCCCCTACGAGCAGTACTTC | TRBJ2-7 | TRBV5-1 | many | TRBD2
CASSFDPAGDEQYF | TGTGCCAGCAGTTTTGACCCCGCGGGGGACGAGCAGTACTTC | TRBJ2-7 | TRBV12-3/TRBV12-4 | many | TRBD2
CASRFGVGQDPREQYF | TGTGCCAGCAGGTTCGGGGTTGGACAGGACCCTCGCGAGCAGTACTTC | TRBJ2-7 | TRBV12-3/TRBV12-4 | few | TRBD1
CASSLRSPSHNEQFF | TGCGCCAGCAGCTTGCGGAGCCCATCGCACAATGAGCAGTTCTTC | TRBJ2-1 | TRBV5-1 | NA | NA
CASSLMTRTTYEQYF | TGTGCCAGCAGTTTGATGACTCGAACAACCTACGAGCAGTACTTC | TRBJ2-7 | TRBV28 | few | NA
CASSLEGLPNEQFF | TGCGCCAGCAGCTTGGAGGGACTTCCTAATGAGCAGTTCTTC | TRBJ2-1 | TRBV5-1 | once | NA
CAWSLGGSYEQYF | TGTGCCTGGAGTTTGGGAGGCTCCTACGAGCAGTACTTC | TRBJ2-7 | TRBV30 | NA | NA
CASSLVAEVVEQYF | TGCGCCAGCAGCTTGGTCGCGGAGGTAGTCGAGCAGTACTTC | TRBJ2-7 | TRBV5-1 | few | NA
CAISESGILYGYTF | TGTGCCATCAGTGAGTCCGGGATTCTCTATGGCTACACCTTC | TRBJ1-2 | TRBV10-3 | many | NA
CASSQDTPYEQYF | TGTGCCAGCAGCCAAGATACACCCTACGAGCAGTACTTC | TRBJ2-7 | TRBV14 | NA | NA
CASSQVGVYGYTF | TGTGCCAGCAGCCAAGTAGGAGTTTATGGCTACACCTTC | TRBJ1-2 | TRBV4-2 | many | NA
CASSFDTSYYEQYF | TGTGCCAGCAGCTTTGATACTAGCTACTACGAGCAGTACTTC | TRBJ2-7 | TRBV7-8 | many | NA
CASSFAGIPGEQYF | TGTGCCAGCAGTTTCGCGGGGATCCCTGGCGAGCAGTACTTC | TRBJ2-7 | TRBV27 | few | NA
CSVGGLMNTEAFF | TGCAGCGTTGGCGGGCTCATGAACACTGAAGCTTTCTTT | TRBJ1-1 | TRBV29-1 | many | NA
CASSLGMDTQYF | TGTGCCAGCAGTCTCGGGATGGATACGCAGTATTTT | TRBJ2-3 | TRBV27 | few | NA
CSAMETSGLNEQYF | TGCAGTGCTATGGAGACTAGCGGCCTCAACGAGCAGTACTTC | TRBJ2-7 | TRBV20-1 | few | TRBD2
CASSQAGHTDTQYF | TGTGCCAGCAGCCAAGCGGGGCACACAGATACGCAGTATTTT | TRBJ2-3 | TRBV28 | NA | TRBD2
CASSLMGEVTEAFF | TGTGCCAGCAGCTTAATGGGGGAAGTAACTGAAGCTTTCTTT | TRBJ1-1 | TRBV7-9 | NA | NA
CASSFGLAENEQFF | TGTGCCAGCAGCTTTGGACTAGCGGAAAATGAGCAGTTCTTC | TRBJ2-1 | TRBV9 | many | TRBD2
CASSKEAHSSLAKGENTEAFF | TGTGCCAGCAGCAAAGAGGCACACTCAAGTCTTGCAAAGGGCGAGAACACTGAAGCTTTCTTT | TRBJ1-1 | TRBV7-2 | NA | NA
CASSPASGRTYNEQFF | TGTGCCAGCTCACCGGCTAGCGGGAGGACGTACAATGAGCAGTTCTTC | TRBJ2-1 | TRBV18 | NA | TRBD2
CSASGRAQSTGELFF | TGCAGTGCAAGCGGACGAGCCCAGTCAACCGGGGAGCTGTTTTTT | TRBJ2-2 | TRBV20-1 | few | NA
CASSQDQYQETQYF | TGCGCCAGCAGCCAAGACCAGTACCAAGAGACCCAGTACTTC | TRBJ2-5 | TRBV4-1 | few | NA
CASSYGGTGLFQPQHF | TGTGCCAGCAGTTACGGTGGGACAGGTCTATTCCAGCCCCAGCATTTT | TRBJ1-5 | TRBV6-5 | many | TRBD1
CAISGTPYNNEQFF | TGTGCCATCAGTGGGACCCCGTACAACAATGAGCAGTTCTTC | TRBJ2-1 | TRBV10-3 | many | NA
CSVTLGARGPFF | TGCAGCGTTACCCTAGGGGCCCGTGGGCCGTTCTTC | TRBJ2-1 | TRBV29-1 | many | NA
CASSPGRTSGNTIYF | TGTGCCAGCAGCCCCGGACGGACCTCTGGAAACACCATATATTTT | TRBJ1-3 | TRBV7-6 | few | NA
CASSIIAGGEQYF | TGTGCCAGCAGTATAATAGCGGGAGGCGAGCAGTACTTC | TRBJ2-7 | TRBV27 | many | TRBD2
CASSLTADPTDTQYF | TGTGCCAGCAGCTTAACGGCGGACCCCACAGATACGCAGTATTTT | TRBJ2-3 | TRBV7-9 | NA | NA
CASSWGPNSYNEQFF | TGTGCCAGCAGCTGGGGACCGAACTCCTACAATGAGCAGTTCTTC | TRBJ2-1 | TRBV7-3 | NA | NA
CASSNYIGELFF | TGTGCCAGCAGTAATTATATTGGGGAGCTGTTTTTT | TRBJ2-2 | TRBV28 | many | NA
CASRPGQARTGELFF | TGTGCCAGCAGACCCGGACAGGCCAGGACCGGGGAGCTGTTTTTT | TRBJ2-2 | TRBV7-9 | NA | TRBD1
CSAREEAGGLVNIQYF | TGCAGTGCTAGAGAAGAAGCGGGAGGGTTAGTAAACATTCAGTACTTC | TRBJ2-4 | TRBV20-1 | few | TRBD2
CSVEEVVGGYTF | TGCAGCGTTGAAGAGGTAGTAGGGGGCTACACCTTC | TRBJ1-2 | TRBV29-1 | many | NA
CSVEVEPGLRNEKLFF | TGCAGCGTTGAGGTGGAGCCGGGACTGAGGAATGAAAAACTGTTTTTT | TRBJ1-4 | TRBV29-1 | many | NA
CASRSGSRQYF | TGTGCCAGCAGATCTGGCTCTCGGCAGTATTTT | TRBJ2-3 | TRBV6-1 | NA | NA
CASSLATGSNSPLHF | TGTGCCAGCAGTTTAGCGACAGGGTCTAATTCACCCCTCCACTTT | TRBJ1-6 | TRBV12-3/TRBV12-4 | NA | TRBD1
CASGLAGTNGELFF | TGCGCCAGCGGACTAGCGGGAACCAACGGGGAGCTGTTTTTT | TRBJ2-2 | TRBV5-1 | many | TRBD2